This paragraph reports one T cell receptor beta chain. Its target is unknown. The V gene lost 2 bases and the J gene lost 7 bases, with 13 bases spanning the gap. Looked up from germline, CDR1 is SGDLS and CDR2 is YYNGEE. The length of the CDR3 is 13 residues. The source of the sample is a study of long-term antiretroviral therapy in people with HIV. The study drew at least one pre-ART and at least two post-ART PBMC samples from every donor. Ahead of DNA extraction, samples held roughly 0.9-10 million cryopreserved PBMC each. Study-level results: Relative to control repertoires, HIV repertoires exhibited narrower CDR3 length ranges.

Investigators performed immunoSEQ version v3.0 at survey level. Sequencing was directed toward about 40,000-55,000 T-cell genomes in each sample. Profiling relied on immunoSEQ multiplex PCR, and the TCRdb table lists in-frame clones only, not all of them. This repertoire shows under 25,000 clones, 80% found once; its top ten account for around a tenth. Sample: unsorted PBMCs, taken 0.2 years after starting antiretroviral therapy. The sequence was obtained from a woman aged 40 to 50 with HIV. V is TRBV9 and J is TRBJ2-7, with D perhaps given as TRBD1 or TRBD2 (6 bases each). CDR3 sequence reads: CASSVRGLEEQYF. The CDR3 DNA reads TGTGCCAGCAGCGTCCGGGGGCTTGAGGAGCAGTACTTC. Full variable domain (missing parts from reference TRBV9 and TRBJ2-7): DSGVTQTPKHLITATGQRVTLRCSPRSGDLSVYWYQQSLDQGLQFLIQYYNGEERAKGNILERFSAQQFPDLHSELNLSSLELGDSALYFCASSVRGLEEQYFGPGTRLTVT.